This T cell receptor (beta chain) was retrieved from a study of blood T cell repertoires in COVID-19. Across the whole study: The samples span acute and convalescent COVID-19 from the United States, Italy and Spain.

In the study's own analysis: Estimation of nucleated cell counts relied on the amplification of reference gene primers. The assay was immunoSEQ multiplex PCR, and TCRdb's table has in-frame clones only and misses some. V and J calls and clone size follow that table, whereas D and trimming were derived from the DNA. In the table there are about 150,000 clones, 84% of which are singletons. Trimming shortened V by 1 base and J by 6 bases, and 16 bases separated the two germline ends. Germline loops: CDR1 LNHNV, CDR2 YYDKDF (reference sequence). This CDR3 is 15 amino acids long. The chain joins TRBV15 to TRBJ2-7; possibly TRBD1 for D (6 bases). The sequence derives from a woman aged 45-65 years in a cohort sampled during active or convalescent COVID-19. The sequenced sample was peripheral blood. CDR3 nucleotide sequence: TGTGCCACCAGCAGAGTAAACAGGGTAGGACTCGAGCAGTACTTC. This encodes CATSRVNRVGLEQYF.